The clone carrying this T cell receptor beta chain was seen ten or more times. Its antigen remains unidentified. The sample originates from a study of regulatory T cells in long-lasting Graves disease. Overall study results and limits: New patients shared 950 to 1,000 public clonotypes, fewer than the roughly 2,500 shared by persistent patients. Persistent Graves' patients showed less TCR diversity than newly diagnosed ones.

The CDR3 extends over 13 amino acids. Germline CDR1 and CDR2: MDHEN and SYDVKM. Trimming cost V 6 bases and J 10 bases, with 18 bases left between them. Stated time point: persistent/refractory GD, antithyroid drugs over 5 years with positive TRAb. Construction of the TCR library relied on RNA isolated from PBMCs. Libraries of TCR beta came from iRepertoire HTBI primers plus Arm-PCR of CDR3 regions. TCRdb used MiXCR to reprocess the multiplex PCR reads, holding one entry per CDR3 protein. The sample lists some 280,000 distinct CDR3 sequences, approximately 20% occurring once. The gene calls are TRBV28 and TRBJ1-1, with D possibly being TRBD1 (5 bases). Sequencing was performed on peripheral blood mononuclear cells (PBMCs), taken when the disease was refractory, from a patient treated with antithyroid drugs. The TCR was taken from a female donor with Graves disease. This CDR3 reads CASSPLRTGGAFF. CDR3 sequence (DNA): TGTGCCAGCAGCCCCCTAAGGACGGGGGGAGCTTTCTTT.